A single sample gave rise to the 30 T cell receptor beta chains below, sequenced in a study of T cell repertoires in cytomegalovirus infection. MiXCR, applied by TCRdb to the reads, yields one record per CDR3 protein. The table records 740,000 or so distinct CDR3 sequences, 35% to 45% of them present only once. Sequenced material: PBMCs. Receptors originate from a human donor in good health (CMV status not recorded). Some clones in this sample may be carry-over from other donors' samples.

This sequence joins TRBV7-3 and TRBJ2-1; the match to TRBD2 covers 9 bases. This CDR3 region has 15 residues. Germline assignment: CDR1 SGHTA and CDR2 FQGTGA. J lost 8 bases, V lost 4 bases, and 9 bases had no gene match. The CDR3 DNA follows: TGTGCCAGCAGCTCTGGCGGGGGGGCCACCCATGAGCAGTTCTTC. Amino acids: CASSSGGGATHEQFF. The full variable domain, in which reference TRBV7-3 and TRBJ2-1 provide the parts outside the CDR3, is GAGVSQTPSNKVTEKGKYVELRCDPISGHTALYWYRQSLGQGPEFLIYFQGTGAADDSGLPNDRFFAVRPEGSVSTLKIQRTERGDSAVYLCASSSGGGATHEQFFGPGTRLTVL.

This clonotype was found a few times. This CDR3 reads CASLAGGNSPLHF. CDR3 DNA sequence: TGTGCCAGCCTGGCAGGAGGTAATTCACCCCTCCACTTT. The rearrangement uses TRBV5-6 and TRBJ1-6; D is unresolved. Germline V lookup: CDR1 SGHDT, CDR2 YYEEEE. The CDR3 length is 13 residues. Trimming shortened V by 7 bases and J by 6 bases, and 11 bases separated the two germline ends.

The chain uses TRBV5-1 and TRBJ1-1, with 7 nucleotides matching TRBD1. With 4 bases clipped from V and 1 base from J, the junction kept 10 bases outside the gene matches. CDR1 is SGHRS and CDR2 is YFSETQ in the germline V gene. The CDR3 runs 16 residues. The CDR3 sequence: CASSTGVTGANTEAFF. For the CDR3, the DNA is TGCGCCAGCAGCACCGGGGTAACAGGGGCGAACACTGAAGCTTTCTTT.

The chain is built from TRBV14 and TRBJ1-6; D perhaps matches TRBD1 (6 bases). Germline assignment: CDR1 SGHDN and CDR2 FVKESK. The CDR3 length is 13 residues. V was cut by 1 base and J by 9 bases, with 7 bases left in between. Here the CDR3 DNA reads TGTGCCAGCAGCCAAGGGGGGGCTTCACCCCTCCACTTT. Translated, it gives CASSQGGASPLHF.

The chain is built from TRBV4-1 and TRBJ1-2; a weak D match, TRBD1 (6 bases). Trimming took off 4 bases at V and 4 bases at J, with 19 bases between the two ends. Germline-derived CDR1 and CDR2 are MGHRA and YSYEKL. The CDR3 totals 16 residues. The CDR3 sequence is CASSPRGRGIIYGYTF. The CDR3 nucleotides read TGCGCCAGCAGCCCGCGGGGGCGAGGAATAATCTATGGCTACACCTTC.

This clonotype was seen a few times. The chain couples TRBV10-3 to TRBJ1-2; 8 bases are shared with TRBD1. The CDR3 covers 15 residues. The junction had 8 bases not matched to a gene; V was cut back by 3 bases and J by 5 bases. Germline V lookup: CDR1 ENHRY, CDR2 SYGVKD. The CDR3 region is CAISDQRQGRYGYTF. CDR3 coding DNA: TGTGCCATCAGTGACCAGCGACAGGGGCGATATGGCTACACCTTC.

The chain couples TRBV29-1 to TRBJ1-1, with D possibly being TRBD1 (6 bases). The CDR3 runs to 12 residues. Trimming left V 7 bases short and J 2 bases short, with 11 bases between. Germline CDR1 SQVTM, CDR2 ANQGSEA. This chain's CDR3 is CSGVTGNTEAFF. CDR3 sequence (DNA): TGCAGCGGTGTGACAGGTAACACTGAAGCTTTCTTT.

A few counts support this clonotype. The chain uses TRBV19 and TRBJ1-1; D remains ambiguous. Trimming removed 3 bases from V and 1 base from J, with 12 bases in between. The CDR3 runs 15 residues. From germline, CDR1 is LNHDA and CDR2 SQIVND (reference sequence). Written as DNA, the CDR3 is TGTGCCAGTAGTATCTCCGGCAGCCAGAACACTGAAGCTTTCTTT. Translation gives CASSISGSQNTEAFF.

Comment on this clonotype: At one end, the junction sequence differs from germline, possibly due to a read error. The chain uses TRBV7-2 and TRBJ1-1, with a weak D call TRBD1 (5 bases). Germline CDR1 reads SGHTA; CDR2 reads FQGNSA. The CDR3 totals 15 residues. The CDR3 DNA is TGTGACAGCAGCCCCAACGGGAGGGGGAACACTGAAGCTTTCTTT. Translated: CDSSPNGRGNTEAFF.

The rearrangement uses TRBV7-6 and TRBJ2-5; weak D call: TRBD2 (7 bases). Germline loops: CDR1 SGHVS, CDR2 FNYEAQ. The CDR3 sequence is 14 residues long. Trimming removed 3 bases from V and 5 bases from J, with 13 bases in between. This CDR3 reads CASSFGGRKETQYF. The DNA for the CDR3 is TGTGCCAGCAGCTTCGGGGGGCGGAAGGAGACCCAGTACTTC.

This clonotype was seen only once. The CDR3 DNA reads TGTGCCAGCAGTTCGCCAGCGACAGGAGCTGGAAACACCATATATTTT. This codes for CASSSPATGAGNTIYF. V and J are TRBV28 and TRBJ1-3, with TRBD1 as a possible D gene (6 bases). The germline gives CDR1 MDHEN, CDR2 SYDVKM. The CDR3 covers 16 residues. V gave up 4 bases and J gave up 2 bases, with 15 bases separating them.

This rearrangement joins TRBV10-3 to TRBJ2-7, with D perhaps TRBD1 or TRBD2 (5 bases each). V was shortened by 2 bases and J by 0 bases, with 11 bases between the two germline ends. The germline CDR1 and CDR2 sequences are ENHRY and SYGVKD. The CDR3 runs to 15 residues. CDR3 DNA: TGTGCCATCAGTGAGGAGGGGCAGAGCTCCTACGAGCAGTACTTC. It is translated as CAISEEGQSSYEQYF.

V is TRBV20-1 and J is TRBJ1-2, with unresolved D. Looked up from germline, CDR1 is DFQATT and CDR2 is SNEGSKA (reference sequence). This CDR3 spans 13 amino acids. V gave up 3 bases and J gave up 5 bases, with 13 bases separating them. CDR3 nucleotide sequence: TGCAGTGCTAGTTATGGGCCCCTTTATGGCTACACCTTC. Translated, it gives CSASYGPLYGYTF.

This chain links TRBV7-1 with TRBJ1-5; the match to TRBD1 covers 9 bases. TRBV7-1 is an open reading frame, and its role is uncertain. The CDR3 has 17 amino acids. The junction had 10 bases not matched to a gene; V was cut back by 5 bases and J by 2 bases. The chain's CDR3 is CASSLTGGAGGNQPQHF. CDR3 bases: TGTGCCAGCAGCCTCACAGGGGGCGCGGGTGGCAATCAGCCCCAGCATTTT.

This CDR3 is CASSFGAIDTGELFF. CDR3 in DNA: TGTGCCAGCAGTTTCGGGGCAATCGACACCGGGGAGCTGTTTTTT. The chain links TRBV27 to TRBJ2-2; D may match TRBD1 or TRBD2 (5 bases each). Trimming took 3 bases from V and 3 from J, leaving 11 bases between them. The CDR3 spans 15 residues. The germline V gene has CDR1 MNHEY and CDR2 SMNVEV (reference sequence).

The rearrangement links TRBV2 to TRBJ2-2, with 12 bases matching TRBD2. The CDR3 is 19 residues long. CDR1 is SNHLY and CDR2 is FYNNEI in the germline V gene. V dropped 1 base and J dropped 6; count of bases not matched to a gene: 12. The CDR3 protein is CASSEELPTGTSGPGELFF. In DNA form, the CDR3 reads TGTGCCAGCAGTGAAGAACTTCCAACCGGGACTAGCGGGCCCGGGGAGCTGTTTTTT.

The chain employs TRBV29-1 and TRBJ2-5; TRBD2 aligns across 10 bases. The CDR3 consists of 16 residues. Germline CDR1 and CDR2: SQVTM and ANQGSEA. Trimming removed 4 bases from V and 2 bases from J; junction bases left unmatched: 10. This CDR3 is CSVAASSGSLQETQYF. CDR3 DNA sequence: TGCAGCGTTGCCGCATCTAGCGGGAGCCTACAAGAGACCCAGTACTTC.

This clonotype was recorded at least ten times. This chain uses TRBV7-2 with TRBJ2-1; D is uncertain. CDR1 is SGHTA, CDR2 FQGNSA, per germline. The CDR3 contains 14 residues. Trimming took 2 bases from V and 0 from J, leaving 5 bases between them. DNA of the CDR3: TGTGCCAGCAGCTTATTCAGCTCCTACAATGAGCAGTTCTTC. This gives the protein CASSLFSSYNEQFF.

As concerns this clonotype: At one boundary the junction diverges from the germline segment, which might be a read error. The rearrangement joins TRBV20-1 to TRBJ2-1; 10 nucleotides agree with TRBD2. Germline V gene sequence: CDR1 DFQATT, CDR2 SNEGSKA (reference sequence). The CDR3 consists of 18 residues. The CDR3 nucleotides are TGCAGTTCTAGAGACCGACCCCTTAGCGGGGGGACCTACAATGAGCAGTTCTTC. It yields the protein CSSRDRPLSGGTYNEQFF.

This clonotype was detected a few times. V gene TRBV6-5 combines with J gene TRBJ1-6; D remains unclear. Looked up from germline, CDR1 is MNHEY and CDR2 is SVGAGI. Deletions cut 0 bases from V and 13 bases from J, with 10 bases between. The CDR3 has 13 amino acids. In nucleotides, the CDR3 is TGTGCCAGCAGTTACTCGAATGGGGTCCCCCTCCACTTT. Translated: CASSYSNGVPLHF.

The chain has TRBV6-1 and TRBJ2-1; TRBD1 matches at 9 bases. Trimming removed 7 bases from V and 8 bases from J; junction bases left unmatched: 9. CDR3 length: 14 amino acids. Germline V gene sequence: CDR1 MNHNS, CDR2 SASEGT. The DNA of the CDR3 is TGTGCCAGCACAATGGGGACAGGGAGGCATGAGCAGTTCTTC. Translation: CASTMGTGRHEQFF.

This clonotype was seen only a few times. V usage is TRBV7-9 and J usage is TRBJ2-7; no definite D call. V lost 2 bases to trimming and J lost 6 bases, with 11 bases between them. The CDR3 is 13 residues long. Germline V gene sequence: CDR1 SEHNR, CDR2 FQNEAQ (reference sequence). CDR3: CASSLIWGSEQYF. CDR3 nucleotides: TGTGCCAGCAGCTTAATCTGGGGTTCCGAGCAGTACTTC. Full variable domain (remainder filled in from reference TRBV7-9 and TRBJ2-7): DTGVSQNPRHKITKRGQNVTFRCDPISEHNRLYWYRQTLGQGPEFLTYFQNEAQLEKSRLLSDRFSAERPKGSFSTLEIQRTEQGDSAMYLCASSLIWGSEQYFGPGTRLTVT.

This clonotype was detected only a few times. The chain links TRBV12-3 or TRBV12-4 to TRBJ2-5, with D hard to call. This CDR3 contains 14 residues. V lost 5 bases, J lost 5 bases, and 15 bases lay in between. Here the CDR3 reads CASSLTMGWETQYF. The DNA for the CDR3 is TGTGCCAGCAGTCTGACGATGGGTTGGGAGACCCAGTACTTC.

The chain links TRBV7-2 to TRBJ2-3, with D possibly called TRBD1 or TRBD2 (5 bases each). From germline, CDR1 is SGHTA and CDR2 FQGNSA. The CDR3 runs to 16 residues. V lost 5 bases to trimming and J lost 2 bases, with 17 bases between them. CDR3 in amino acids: CASSPPPQGTTDTQYF. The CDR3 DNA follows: TGTGCCAGCAGCCCCCCCCCCCAAGGGACCACAGATACGCAGTATTTT. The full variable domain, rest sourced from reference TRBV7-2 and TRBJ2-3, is GAGVSQSPSNKVTEKGKDVELRCDPISGHTALYWYRQSLGQGLEFLIYFQGNSAPDKSGLPSDRFSAERTGGSVSTLTIQRTQQEDSAVYLCASSPPPQGTTDTQYFGPGTRLTVL.

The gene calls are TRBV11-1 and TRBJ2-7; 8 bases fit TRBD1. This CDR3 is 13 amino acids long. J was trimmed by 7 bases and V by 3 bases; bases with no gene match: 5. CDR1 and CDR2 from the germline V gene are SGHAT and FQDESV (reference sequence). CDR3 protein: CASSFAGGAEQYF. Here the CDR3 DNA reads TGTGCCAGCAGCTTCGCAGGGGGCGCAGAGCAGTACTTC.

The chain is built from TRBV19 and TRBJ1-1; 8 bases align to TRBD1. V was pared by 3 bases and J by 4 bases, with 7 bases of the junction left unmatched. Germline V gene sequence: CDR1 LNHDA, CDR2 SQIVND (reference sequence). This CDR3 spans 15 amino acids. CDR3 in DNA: TGTGCCAGTAGTATCGAGGACAGGGCGGGCACTGAAGCTTTCTTT. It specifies CASSIEDRAGTEAFF.

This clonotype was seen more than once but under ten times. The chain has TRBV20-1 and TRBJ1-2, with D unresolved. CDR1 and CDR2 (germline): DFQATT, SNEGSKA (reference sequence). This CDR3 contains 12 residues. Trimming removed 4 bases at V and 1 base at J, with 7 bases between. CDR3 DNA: TGCAGTGCTATAGTGGTTAACTATGGCTACACCTTC. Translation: CSAIVVNYGYTF.

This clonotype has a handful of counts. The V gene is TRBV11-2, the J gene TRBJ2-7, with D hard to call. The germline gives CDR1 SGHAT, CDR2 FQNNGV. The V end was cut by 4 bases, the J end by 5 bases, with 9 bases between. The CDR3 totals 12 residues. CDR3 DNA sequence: TGTGCCAGCAGCTCCCAGTACCACGAGCAGTACTTC. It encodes CASSSQYHEQYF.

CDR3 sequence reads: CASSTGTQPQHF. Here the CDR3 DNA reads TGTGCCAGCAGCACCGGTACTCAGCCCCAGCATTTT. This chain joins TRBV7-4 and TRBJ1-5, with no clear D. The CDR3 consists of 12 residues. CDR1 is SGHVT, CDR2 SQSDAQ, per germline. The V end was cut by 5 bases, the J end by 6 bases, with 8 bases between.

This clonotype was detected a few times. The CDR3 DNA reads TGTGCCAGCAGTGAGGGGGACTCCATGAGGCAGTTCTTC. It encodes CASSEGDSMRQFF. J is TRBJ2-1 and V is TRBV6-1; tentative D call: TRBD2 (6 bases). The germline gives CDR1 MNHNS, CDR2 SASEGT. The V gene lost 3 bases and the J gene lost 12 bases, with 15 bases spanning the gap. The CDR3 is 13 amino acids.